The 23 T cell receptor beta chains in this list originate from one sample, sequenced in a study of T cell responses to AZD1222 COVID-19 vaccine. TCRdb's table, derived via immunoSEQ multiplex PCR, lists solely in-frame clones and lacks some. The data hold 100,000 to 140,000 clones, with 91% observed a single time. This specimen was peripheral blood, taken on day 0 of AZD1222 vaccination. Receptors were obtained from an adult in good health.

The V gene is TRBV29-1, the J gene TRBJ1-4; 7 nucleotides align to TRBD1. Germline V CDR1 and CDR2: SQVTM, ANQGSEA. This CDR3 comprises 13 residues. The CDR3 reads CVGGPGTNEKLFF. The DNA of the CDR3 is TGCGTAGGGGGCCCCGGAACTAATGAAAAACTGTTTTTT.

V and J are TRBV3-1 (or the pseudogene TRBV3-2) and TRBJ2-7, with TRBD2 as a possible D gene (5 bases). CDR1 is LGHDT, CDR2 YNNKEL, per germline (reference sequence). This CDR3 is 16 amino acids long. Trimming cost V 2 bases and J 1 base, with 15 bases left between them. The DNA of the CDR3 is TGTGCCAGCAGCCAAACGGGCCGGGGTTGGTCCTACGAGCAGTACTTC. Protein sequence: CASSQTGRGWSYEQYF.

The chain carries TRBV7-9 and TRBJ2-1; 9 bases fit TRBD2. The CDR3 runs 18 residues. V shed 1 base, J shed 5 bases, and the junction held 12 bases outside the gene matches. Germline loops: CDR1 SEHNR, CDR2 FQNEAQ (reference sequence). This chain's CDR3 is CASSLVWRGGRPDNEQFF. The CDR3 coding sequence is TGTGCCAGCAGCTTAGTCTGGCGGGGGGGCCGGCCGGACAATGAGCAGTTCTTC.

The chain employs TRBV29-1 and TRBJ1-1; TRBD1 is a possible D gene (5 bases). Germline values: CDR1 SQVTM, CDR2 ANQGSEA. Trimming took 7 bases from V and 2 from J, leaving 17 bases between them. The CDR3 covers 14 residues. The CDR3 sequence: CSARLGVLNTEAFF. Written as DNA, the CDR3 is TGCAGCGCTCGTTTGGGGGTACTCAACACTGAAGCTTTCTTT.

This chain uses TRBV5-1 with TRBJ2-1, with no clear D. Trimming removed 4 bases at V and 0 bases at J, with 14 bases between. Germline CDR1 and CDR2: SGHRS and YFSETQ. This CDR3 contains 16 residues. CDR3 region: CASSTSTLSSYNEQFF. The DNA for the CDR3 is TGCGCCAGCAGCACCTCCACCTTAAGCTCCTACAATGAGCAGTTCTTC.

The chain couples TRBV4-3 to TRBJ2-2; TRBD2 agrees at 7 bases. V dropped 5 bases and J dropped 3; count of bases not matched to a gene: 3. The CDR3 length is 14 residues. Looked up from germline, CDR1 is LGHNA and CDR2 is YSLEER. CDR3 nucleotide sequence: TGCGCCAGCAGCACGGGGGGTGACACCGGGGAGCTGTTTTTT. Amino acid sequence: CASSTGGDTGELFF.

The chain has TRBV19 and TRBJ1-1; D remains ambiguous. The germline V gene has CDR1 LNHDA and CDR2 SQIVND (reference sequence). The CDR3 runs 15 residues. V lost 3 bases and J lost 2, with 13 bases in between. CDR3 protein: CASSIAARRNTEAFF. CDR3 coding DNA: TGTGCCAGTAGTATTGCGGCCAGGAGAAACACTGAAGCTTTCTTT.

The V gene is TRBV6-6, the J gene TRBJ2-5; TRBD1 is a possible D gene (6 bases). CDR1 MNHNY and CDR2 SVGAGI come from the germline V gene (reference sequence). With 3 bases removed from V and 1 base from J, the gap between germline ends came to 15 bases. The CDR3 totals 16 residues. The CDR3 is CASSYSGQRRQETQYF. CDR3 coding DNA: TGTGCCAGCAGTTATTCCGGACAGCGCCGCCAAGAGACCCAGTACTTC.

The V gene is TRBV19, the J gene TRBJ1-4; D perhaps matches TRBD1 (5 bases). V lost 7 bases, J lost 7 bases, and 16 bases lay in between. The CDR3 extends over 14 amino acids. The V gene's germline CDR1 is LNHDA and CDR2 SQIVND (reference sequence). CDR3 protein: CASKTRQGREKLFF. In nucleotides, the CDR3 is TGTGCCAGTAAAACACGGCAGGGTCGTGAAAAACTGTTTTTT.

The rearrangement links TRBV9 to TRBJ1-2; 7 nucleotides align to TRBD1. The CDR3 totals 15 residues. CDR1 SGDLS and CDR2 YYNGEE come from the germline V gene. V lost 0 bases, J lost 8 bases, and 10 bases stayed unmatched. Written as DNA, the CDR3 is TGTGCCAGCAGCGTAGCGGCACAGGGGCGCAGCGGCTACACCTTC. Its translation: CASSVAAQGRSGYTF.

V usage is TRBV5-4 and J usage is TRBJ1-4, with a tentative D call TRBD1 (5 bases). V was shortened by 3 bases and J by 5 bases, with 11 bases between the two germline ends. The CDR3 totals 14 residues. Germline V CDR1 and CDR2: SGHNT, YYREEE (reference sequence). CDR3 DNA: TGTGCCAGCAGCTCACCCGGGGCCAATGAAAAACTGTTTTTT. It codes for CASSSPGANEKLFF. The full variable domain, with the rest looked up from reference TRBV5-4 and TRBJ1-4, is ETGVTQSPTHLIKTRGQQVTLRCSSQSGHNTVSWYQQALGQGPQFIFQYYREEENGRGNFPPRFSGLQFPNYSSELNVNALELDDSALYLCASSSPGANEKLFFGSGTQLSVL.

This clone was observed once. The chain employs TRBV4-3 and TRBJ1-2, with D perhaps TRBD1 (6 bases). Germline V gene lookup returns CDR1 LGHNA and CDR2 YSLEER. The ends were cut back, 8 bases at V and 4 bases at J, with 17 bases in the middle. This CDR3 is 14 amino acids long. The CDR3 nucleotides are TGCGCCAGCTCATCCCTACAGGGTAGCTATGGCTACACCTTC. This gives the protein CASSSLQGSYGYTF.

The V gene is TRBV6-5, the J gene TRBJ1-2; weak D call: TRBD1 (5 bases). Between the trimmed V and J ends, which lost 4 bases and 3 bases, there was a span of 12 bases. CDR1 and CDR2 (germline): MNHEY, SVGAGI. The CDR3 extends over 14 amino acids. CDR3 sequence (DNA): TGTGCCAGCAGTTTGGGGGGGGTCGACTATGGCTACACCTTC. Amino acid sequence: CASSLGGVDYGYTF.

The chain combines TRBV7-2 with TRBJ2-1; D gene ambiguous. Germline CDR1 and CDR2: SGHTA and FQGNSA. V gave up 0 bases and J gave up 9 bases, with 9 bases separating them. The CDR3 is made up of 13 amino acids. CDR3 residues: CASSLARSGEQFF. CDR3 nucleotide sequence: TGTGCCAGCAGCTTAGCGAGGAGTGGTGAGCAGTTCTTC. The full variable domain, with the rest looked up from reference TRBV7-2 and TRBJ2-1, is GAGVSQSPSNKVTEKGKDVELRCDPISGHTALYWYRQSLGQGLEFLIYFQGNSAPDKSGLPSDRFSAERTGGSVSTLTIQRTQQEDSAVYLCASSLARSGEQFFGPGTRLTVL.

This chain links TRBV4-3 with TRBJ2-1, with 9 bases that match TRBD2. The ends lost 0 bases at V and 9 bases at J; junction bases unmatched: 9. Germline CDR1 and CDR2: LGHNA and YSLEER. This CDR3 has 16 residues. The CDR3 DNA follows: TGCGCCAGCAGCCAAGATCTGGCTAGCGGGGAGGTTGAGCAGTTCTTC. Protein sequence: CASSQDLASGEVEQFF.

The chain carries TRBV7-9 and TRBJ2-1; TRBD1 aligns across 7 bases. Germline V CDR1 and CDR2: SEHNR, FQNEAQ (reference sequence). The CDR3 extends over 14 amino acids. J gave up 4 bases and V 7 bases, and 7 bases lay outside the gene matches. In nucleotides, the CDR3 is TGTGCCAGCACCACGGACAGGAATTACAATGAGCAGTTCTTC. This gives the protein CASTTDRNYNEQFF.

This chain connects TRBV3-1 (or the pseudogene TRBV3-2) to TRBJ2-7, with 14 nucleotides matching TRBD2. Trimming at V came to 5 bases and at J to 0 bases, leaving 6 bases not matched to a gene. This CDR3 spans 17 amino acids. Germline values: CDR1 LGHDT, CDR2 YNNKEL (reference sequence). The CDR3 reads CASSAGLAGAASYEQYF. The CDR3 DNA follows: TGTGCCAGCAGCGCGGGACTAGCGGGGGCCGCCTCCTACGAGCAGTACTTC.

This clone showed up just a few times. V gene TRBV4-3 combines with J gene TRBJ1-5; TRBD1 matches at 7 bases. The germline V gene has CDR1 LGHNA and CDR2 YSLEER. V lost 2 bases, J lost 0 bases, and 7 bases stayed unmatched. The CDR3 consists of 17 residues. The CDR3 nucleotides read TGCGCCAGCAGCCAACGGAGGGGGCTATATAGCAATCAGCCCCAGCATTTT. This codes for CASSQRRGLYSNQPQHF.

The chain uses TRBV18 and TRBJ2-7; D remains ambiguous. CDR3 length equals 11 residues. Germline lookup yields CDR1 KGHSH and CDR2 LQKENI. The V end lost 3 bases, the J end lost 7 bases, and 7 bases lay between the germline ends. CDR3 residues: CASSPLKEQYF. Written as DNA, the CDR3 is TGTGCCAGCTCACCCCTTAAAGAGCAGTACTTC.

This clone was recorded only once. The chain recombines TRBV6-2 or TRBV6-3 with TRBJ1-1, with 8 bases that match TRBD1. CDR1 is MNHEY and CDR2 is SVGEGT in the germline V gene. Trimming cost V 6 bases and J 4 bases; bases outside gene matches: 10. This CDR3 is 15 amino acids long. CDR3 region: CASSPDRGRGTEAFF. CDR3 DNA sequence: TGTGCCAGCAGCCCCGACAGGGGCAGGGGCACTGAAGCTTTCTTT.

The rearrangement links TRBV5-1 to TRBJ2-3, with 12 bases that match TRBD1. Germline loops: CDR1 SGHRS, CDR2 YFSETQ. This CDR3 comprises 16 residues. With V trimmed by 2 bases and J by 4 bases, 5 bases remained unmatched. This CDR3 reads CASSLTGTGGADTQYF. The CDR3 DNA reads TGCGCCAGCAGCTTAACCGGGACAGGGGGCGCAGATACGCAGTATTTT.

This clone appeared a few times. The J gene is TRBJ1-6, the V gene TRBV14; D possibly corresponds to TRBD1 (5 bases). CDR1 is SGHDN, CDR2 FVKESK, per germline. The germline V and J ends were trimmed by 4 bases and 8 bases, with 12 bases remaining between them. The CDR3 sequence is 14 residues long. The CDR3 region has the DNA TGTGCCAGCAGCCCCCTGGGGGGGTATTCACCCCTCCACTTT. As protein: CASSPLGGYSPLHF.

The V and J genes are TRBV3-1 (or the pseudogene TRBV3-2) and TRBJ1-2; 11 bases fit TRBD1. The germline CDR1 and CDR2 sequences are LGHDT and YNNKEL (reference sequence). The trim removed 4 bases at V and 3 bases at J, leaving 4 bases unmatched. This CDR3 spans 15 amino acids. This chain's CDR3 is CASSPGTGGHYGYTF. The CDR3 coding sequence is TGTGCCAGCAGCCCTGGGACAGGGGGACACTATGGCTACACCTTC.